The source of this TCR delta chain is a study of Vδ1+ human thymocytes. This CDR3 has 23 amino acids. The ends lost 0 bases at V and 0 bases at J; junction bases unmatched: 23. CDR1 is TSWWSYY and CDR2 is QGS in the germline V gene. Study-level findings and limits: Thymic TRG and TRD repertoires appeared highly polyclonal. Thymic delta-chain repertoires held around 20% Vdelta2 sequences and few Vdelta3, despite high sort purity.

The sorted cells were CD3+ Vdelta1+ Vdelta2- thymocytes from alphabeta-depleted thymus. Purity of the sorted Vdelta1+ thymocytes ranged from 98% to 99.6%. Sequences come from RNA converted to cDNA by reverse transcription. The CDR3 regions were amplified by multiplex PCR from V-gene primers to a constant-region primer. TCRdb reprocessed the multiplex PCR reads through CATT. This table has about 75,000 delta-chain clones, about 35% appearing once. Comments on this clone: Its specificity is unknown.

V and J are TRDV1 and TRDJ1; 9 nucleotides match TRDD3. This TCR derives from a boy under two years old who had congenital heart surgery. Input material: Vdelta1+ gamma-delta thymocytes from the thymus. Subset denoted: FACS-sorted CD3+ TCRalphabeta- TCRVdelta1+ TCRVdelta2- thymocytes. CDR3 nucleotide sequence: TGTGCTCTTGGGGAACTCTCGTACGTTCGAGGGTTGGGGATACGCTCGTACACCGATAAACTCATCTTT. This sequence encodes CALGELSYVRGLGIRSYTDKLIF.